The 12 T cell receptor beta chains below were found in one sample sequenced in a study of CD8 T cells in ankylosing spondylitis. TCRdb used MiXCR to reprocess the 5' RACE reads, holding one entry per CDR3 protein. The sample shows 200,000 to 300,000 distinct CDR3 sequences, around 11% of them seen only once. The sequenced material came from blood, either unsorted or a sorted T cell fraction (not recorded which). Receptors were obtained from a male donor with ankylosing spondylitis or in good health (not recorded which).

The rearrangement joins TRBV5-1 to TRBJ2-2; D is perhaps TRBD1 (6 bases). The germline CDR1 and CDR2 sequences are SGHRS and YFSETQ. With 3 bases removed from V and 1 base from J, the gap between germline ends came to 10 bases. CDR3 length: 15 residues. The CDR3 loop is CASSYGTMNTGELFF. Here the CDR3 DNA reads TGCGCCAGCAGCTACGGGACAATGAACACCGGGGAGCTGTTTTTT.

This clonotype was picked up many times. The chain is built from TRBV24-1 and TRBJ2-3, with 9 bases identical to TRBD1. The CDR3 is 16 residues long. Germline CDR1 is KGHDR and CDR2 is SFDVKD. J lost 5 bases, V lost 4 bases, and 9 bases had no gene match. CDR3 in amino acids: CATSDPQGARKDTQYF. The CDR3 coding sequence is TGTGCCACCAGTGACCCACAGGGGGCGCGGAAAGATACGCAGTATTTT.

Ten or more counts support this clonotype. V is TRBV20-1 and J is TRBJ2-3; possible D gene TRBD1, 6 bases. Germline CDR1 reads DFQATT; CDR2 reads SNEGSKA (reference sequence). V was pared by 0 bases and J by 2 bases, with 15 bases between. This CDR3 contains 16 residues. The DNA of the CDR3 is TGCAGTGCTAGAGATGTGGACAGCCAACACACAGATACGCAGTATTTT. Translation gives CSARDVDSQHTDTQYF.

At least ten counts were recorded for this clonotype. CDR3 DNA sequence: TGTGCCAGCAGCTTAGGAAGTAATTCACCCCTCCACTTT. Translated, it gives CASSLGSNSPLHF. The chain links TRBV7-6 to TRBJ1-6, with unresolved D. This CDR3 is built from 13 residues. The germline V gene encodes CDR1 SGHVS and CDR2 FNYEAQ. Trimming stripped 1 base from V and 6 bases from J, with 4 bases between.

The gene calls are TRBV4-1 and TRBJ2-6, with no clear D. There are 13 residues in the CDR3. The germline CDR1 and CDR2 sequences are MGHRA and YSYEKL. Trimming took off 4 bases at V and 2 bases at J, with 3 bases between the two ends. The CDR3 coding sequence is TGCGCCAGCAGCCTAACTGGGGCCAACGTCCTGACTTTC. Encoded protein: CASSLTGANVLTF.

There are many counts of this clonotype. The chain is built from TRBV5-1 and TRBJ2-3, with 9 bases that match TRBD1. The CDR3 contains 15 residues. Germline trimming cut 3 bases from V and 5 bases from J; bases unmatched to any gene: 7. Germline V gene sequence: CDR1 SGHRS, CDR2 YFSETQ. The CDR3 nucleotides are TGCGCCAGCAGCTCGGACAGGGGTAGTATAGATACGCAGTATTTT. Protein: CASSSDRGSIDTQYF.

Ten or more counts support this clonotype. The rearrangement uses TRBV6-4 and TRBJ2-3; 10 bases align to TRBD2. The V segment lost 5 bases and the J segment 2 bases; nucleotides outside the gene matches: 4. This CDR3 is 15 amino acids long. CDR1 is MRHNA, CDR2 SNTAGT, per germline. CDR3 loop: CASSSGTSATDTQYF. In DNA, the CDR3 is TGTGCCAGCAGTTCCGGGACTAGCGCCACAGATACGCAGTATTTT.

This clonotype showed up many times. The chain recombines TRBV9 with TRBJ2-3, with 11 bases matching TRBD2. In germline, CDR1 is SGDLS, CDR2 YYNGEE. V shed 3 bases and J 2 bases; nucleotides not matched to a gene: 5. This CDR3 is 16 amino acids long. As DNA, the CDR3 is TGTGCCAGCAGCGCCGGGACTAGCGGTCACACAGATACGCAGTATTTT. Amino acid sequence: CASSAGTSGHTDTQYF.

This chain joins TRBV7-8 and TRBJ2-1; 13 nucleotides line up with TRBD2. The CDR3 is 20 amino acids. V gave up 1 base and J gave up 7 bases; unmatched junction bases: 16. Looked up from germline, CDR1 is SGHVS and CDR2 is FQNEAQ. Written as DNA, the CDR3 is TGTGCCAGCAGCTTAGTAGCAGGGTCAGGACTAGCGGGAGACTTGAATGAGCAGTTCTTC. Translated: CASSLVAGSGLAGDLNEQFF.

The CDR3 region is CASSLSGRAVNEQFF. Here the CDR3 DNA reads TGTGCCAGCAGTTTAAGCGGGAGGGCCGTCAATGAGCAGTTCTTC. The chain employs TRBV12-3 or TRBV12-4 and TRBJ2-1; 10 nucleotides align to TRBD2. Trimming took 2 bases from V and 6 from J; bases not matched to a gene: 4. This CDR3 is built from 15 residues.

At least ten counts were recorded for this clonotype. V is TRBV5-5 and J is TRBJ1-5; a weak D match, TRBD1 (6 bases). Germline V gives CDR1 SGHKS, CDR2 YYEKEE (reference sequence). This CDR3 spans 15 amino acids. The V end lost 1 base, the J end lost 2 bases, and 10 bases lay between the germline ends. As DNA, the CDR3 is TGTGCCAGCAGCTTGTGGGGGGCTGGCAATCAGCCCCAGCATTTT. Residues: CASSLWGAGNQPQHF.

This clonotype was observed many times. The chain joins TRBV3-1 to TRBJ2-1; 10 positions match TRBD2. V lost 3 bases, J lost 8 bases, and 4 bases stayed unmatched. The CDR3 has 14 amino acids. CDR1 and CDR2 (germline): LGHDT, YNNKEL (reference sequence). CDR3 residues: CASSHGLAGDEQFF. For the CDR3, the DNA is TGTGCCAGCAGCCACGGGCTAGCGGGAGATGAGCAGTTCTTC.